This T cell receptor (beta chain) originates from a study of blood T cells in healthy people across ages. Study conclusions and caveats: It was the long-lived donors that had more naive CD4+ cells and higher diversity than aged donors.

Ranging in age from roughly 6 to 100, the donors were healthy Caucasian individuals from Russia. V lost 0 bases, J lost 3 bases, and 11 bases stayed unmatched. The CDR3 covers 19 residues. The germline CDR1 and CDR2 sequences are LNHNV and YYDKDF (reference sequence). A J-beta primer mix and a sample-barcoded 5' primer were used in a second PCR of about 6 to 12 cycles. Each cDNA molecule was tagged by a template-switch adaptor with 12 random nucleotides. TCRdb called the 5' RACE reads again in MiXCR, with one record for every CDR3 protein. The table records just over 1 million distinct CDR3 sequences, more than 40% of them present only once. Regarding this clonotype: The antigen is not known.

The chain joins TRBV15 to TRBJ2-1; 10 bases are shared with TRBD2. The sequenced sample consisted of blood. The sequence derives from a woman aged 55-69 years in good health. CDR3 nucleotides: TGTGCCACCAGCAGAGATCAGAGTAGCGGGAGGCGATACTACAATGAGCAGTTCTTC. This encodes CATSRDQSSGRRYYNEQFF.